This section outlines one T cell receptor (beta chain) sequence together with its context. Antigen: not known. A much larger clone is a single base away; this may be a read error. This sample is drawn from a study of immune heterogeneity within non-small cell lung tumors. Study-wide findings and caveats: High-frequency T-cell receptor beta clonotypes differed largely between individual patients. Local T-cell clonality correlated moderately but significantly with local tumor mutational burden (R around 0.33).

Multiplex PCR relied on 32 V and 13 J primers to amplify TCR beta CDR3. Each CDR3 protein gets one entry after TCRdb re-called the multiplex PCR reads with MiXCR. The table lists 20,000 to 25,000 distinct CDR3 sequences, 28% of them singletons. Template material for each sample was 500 to 650 ng of bulk tumor genomic DNA. Far-apart biopsies, several per primary tumor, were taken during surgery. Patients went through curative surgery, and their non-small cell lung cancer was untreated and newly diagnosed. Donors comprised surgical patients with newly diagnosed non-small cell lung cancer, operated on with curative intent. CDR1 and CDR2 (germline): SEHNR, FQNEAQ (reference sequence). CDR3 length: 12 amino acids.

The sequencing sample was made of lung tumor tissue. J is TRBJ2-1 and V is TRBV7-9, with D unclear. This TCR was recovered from a man aged 35-49 years with non-small cell lung cancer. CDR3 nucleotides: TGTGCCAGCAGCGTTCGGTACAGTGAGCAGTTCTTC. Its translation: CASSVRYSEQFF. Full variable domain (outside the CDR3, taken from reference TRBV7-9 and TRBJ2-1): DTGVSQNPRHKITKRGQNVTFRCDPISEHNRLYWYRQTLGQGPEFLTYFQNEAQLEKSRLLSDRFSAERPKGSFSTLEIQRTEQGDSAMYLCASSVRYSEQFFGPGTRLTVL.